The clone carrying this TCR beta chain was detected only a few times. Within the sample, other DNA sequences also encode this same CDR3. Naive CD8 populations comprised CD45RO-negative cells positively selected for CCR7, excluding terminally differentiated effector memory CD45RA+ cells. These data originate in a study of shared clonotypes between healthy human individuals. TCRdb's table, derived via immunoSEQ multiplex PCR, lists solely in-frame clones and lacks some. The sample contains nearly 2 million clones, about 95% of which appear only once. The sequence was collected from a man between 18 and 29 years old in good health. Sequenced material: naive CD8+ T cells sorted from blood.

The CDR3 sequence: CASSLGANEQFF. The CDR3 nucleotides are TGTGCCAGCAGCTTAGGAGCCAATGAGCAGTTCTTC. The V and J genes are TRBV7-6 and TRBJ2-1; D gene uncertain. With 1 base removed from V and 6 bases from J, the gap between germline ends came to 4 bases. Looked up from germline, CDR1 is SGHVS and CDR2 is FNYEAQ. The CDR3 runs to 12 residues.